This TCR beta chain originates from a study of blood T cells in healthy people across ages. Study-level background: Template-switching capture recovered about one barcoded beta molecule per two T cells.

A J-beta primer mix and a sample-barcoded 5' primer were used in a second PCR of about 6 to 12 cycles. Each cDNA molecule was tagged by a template-switch adaptor that had 12 random nucleotides. TCRdb called the 5' RACE reads again in MiXCR, with one record for every CDR3 protein. The sample lists under 2,000,000 distinct CDR3 sequences; around half were seen once. Study-wide results and limits: TCR beta diversity per million T cells fell roughly linearly with age. Versus aged donors, long-lived donors had higher diversity and more naive CD4+ cells.

Germline CDR1 is SGHTA and CDR2 is FQGNSA. Between the trimmed V and J ends, which lost 5 bases and 5 bases, there was a span of 16 bases. The CDR3 extends over 14 amino acids. Regarding this clonotype: The target antigen is unknown.

The V call is TRBV7-2, the J call TRBJ2-7; D is uncertain. The origin of this receptor is a woman aged 40 to 55 in good health. The sequenced sample was blood. DNA of the CDR3: TGTGCCAGCAGCCCCCCCGGCAGGTCCCACGAGCAGTACTTC. Residues: CASSPPGRSHEQYF.